One sample yielded the 16 T cell receptor beta chains listed below, sequenced in a study of T cell responses to AZD1222 COVID-19 vaccine. Here immunoSEQ multiplex PCR was the method, and the copy in TCRdb shows in-frame clones only, minus some. Among roughly 100,000 clones listed, less than 85% were seen once. Sequencing used peripheral blood, obtained 28 days after the second AZD1222 dose. These receptors all come from an adult who received the AZD1222 COVID-19 vaccine.

The chain uses TRBV6-6 and TRBJ2-7, with D unresolved. The CDR3 runs 12 residues. Germline V gene sequence: CDR1 MNHNY, CDR2 SVGAGI (reference sequence). The V end lost 2 bases, the J end lost 5 bases, and 7 bases lay between the germline ends. CDR3: CASSYRYDEQYF. The CDR3 DNA reads as TGTGCCAGCAGTTACAGGTACGACGAGCAGTACTTC.

J is TRBJ2-7 and V is TRBV13; 15 nucleotides agree with TRBD2. This CDR3 spans 17 amino acids. V lost 5 bases, J lost 6 bases, and 11 bases stayed unmatched. The germline CDR1 and CDR2 sequences are PRHDT and FYEKMQ (reference sequence). The DNA of the CDR3 is TGTGCCAGCAGCGCCTTGGGACTAGCGGGAGGCCCTACCGAGCAGTACTTC. Its protein is CASSALGLAGGPTEQYF.

This rearrangement joins TRBV7-2 to TRBJ2-3, with D possibly matching TRBD2 (5 bases). CDR1 is SGHTA, CDR2 FQGNSA, per germline. V was pared by 4 bases and J by 3 bases, with 8 bases between. The CDR3 runs to 13 residues. CDR3 sequence reads: CASSYDYTDTQYF. CDR3 sequence (DNA): TGTGCCAGCAGCTACGACTATACAGATACGCAGTATTTT.

V is TRBV24-1 and J is TRBJ1-2; D remains unclear. The CDR3 loop spans 12 amino acids. The V end lost 4 bases, the J end lost 8 bases, and 10 bases lay between the germline ends. Germline CDR1 and CDR2: KGHDR and SFDVKD. CDR3 in amino acids: CATSEVGRGYTF. As DNA, the CDR3 is TGTGCCACCAGTGAAGTGGGTAGGGGCTACACCTTC.

CDR3 nucleotides: TGCAGCGTCAAGCGAGGGGGCGCAAGCATTCAGTACTTC. Translated, it gives CSVKRGGASIQYF. The V gene is TRBV29-1, the J gene TRBJ2-4; 7 bases fit TRBD1. Per germline, CDR1 SQVTM and CDR2 ANQGSEA. Trimming cost V 6 bases and J 9 bases; bases outside gene matches: 11. CDR3 length: 13 residues.

This clone was counted only a few times. The rearrangement uses TRBV9 and TRBJ1-3; 8 bases align to TRBD1. In germline, CDR1 is SGDLS, CDR2 YYNGEE. Trimming at V came to 4 bases and at J to 4 bases, leaving 22 bases not matched to a gene. The CDR3 has 20 residues. Here the CDR3 DNA reads TGTGCCAGCAGCCCAGGTAGAGGCTGGCAGGGGGCGACTTGGGGAAACACCATATATTTT. This sequence encodes CASSPGRGWQGATWGNTIYF. The entire variable domain, with the rest obtained from reference TRBV9 and TRBJ1-3, is as follows: DSGVTQTPKHLITATGQRVTLRCSPRSGDLSVYWYQQSLDQGLQFLIQYYNGEERAKGNILERFSAQQFPDLHSELNLSSLELGDSALYFCASSPGRGWQGATWGNTIYFGEGSWLTVV.

V and J are TRBV6-2 or TRBV6-3 and TRBJ2-7, with D hard to call. Between the trimmed V and J ends, which lost 5 bases and 6 bases, there was a span of 17 bases. The CDR3 has 14 residues. Germline CDR1 is MNHEY and CDR2 is SVGEGT. The DNA of the CDR3 is TGTGCCAGCAGTCAAGACGGACCGCGTCTCGAGCAGTACTTC. This translates into CASSQDGPRLEQYF.

The V call is TRBV5-1, the J call TRBJ2-6; TRBD1 agrees at 9 bases. V was clipped by 5 bases and J by 3 bases; unmatched bases: 3. The germline V gene encodes CDR1 SGHRS and CDR2 YFSETQ. The CDR3 covers 15 residues. The CDR3 coding sequence is TGCGCCAGCAGTGGACAGGGGTTTGGGGCCAACGTCCTGACTTTC. Protein product: CASSGQGFGANVLTF.

This chain uses TRBV10-3 with TRBJ2-6; D is uncertain. Germline V gene data show CDR1 as ENHRY and CDR2 as SYGVKD. This CDR3 is 14 amino acids long. V gave up 2 bases and J gave up 4 bases, with 6 bases separating them. This chain's CDR3 is CAISEGNGANVLTF. CDR3 sequence (DNA): TGTGCCATCAGTGAGGGGAACGGGGCCAACGTCCTGACTTTC.

The rearrangement uses TRBV19 and TRBJ1-5, with D unclear. CDR3 length equals 17 residues. V lost 0 bases to trimming and J lost 6 bases, with 18 bases between them. In germline, CDR1 is LNHDA, CDR2 SQIVND (reference sequence). The CDR3 here is CASSIDHRGALGQPQHF. DNA for the CDR3: TGTGCCAGTAGTATAGATCACCGGGGAGCGTTAGGTCAGCCCCAGCATTTT.

The chain is built from TRBV19 and TRBJ1-3; maybe TRBD1 (6 bases). CDR1 is LNHDA, CDR2 SQIVND, per germline (reference sequence). This CDR3 is built from 15 residues. The ends were cut back, 3 bases at V and 1 base at J, with 10 bases in the middle. For the CDR3, the DNA is TGTGCCAGTAGTATTGGGGGCATTTCTGGAAACACCATATATTTT. It specifies CASSIGGISGNTIYF.

The genes are TRBV28 and TRBJ1-6; maybe TRBD1 (6 bases). The length of the CDR3 is 15 residues. Germline CDR1 reads MDHEN; CDR2 reads SYDVKM. V lost 6 bases to trimming and J lost 9 bases, with 18 bases between them. CDR3 sequence: CASSVEGGGGSPLHF. The CDR3 DNA is TGTGCCAGCAGCGTCGAAGGTGGGGGCGGTTCACCCCTCCACTTT.

The J gene is TRBJ1-6, the V gene TRBV27; the D is unclear. Trimming took off 8 bases at V and 7 bases at J, with 15 bases between the two ends. Germline CDR1 is MNHEY and CDR2 is SMNVEV (reference sequence). CDR3 length equals 14 residues. For the CDR3, the DNA is TGTGCCAGCCGGTTCCGGGGAACCAATTCACCCCTCCACTTT. Residues: CASRFRGTNSPLHF.

The gene calls are TRBV5-1 and TRBJ1-1, with TRBD1 as a possible D gene (5 bases). Germline CDR1 SGHRS, CDR2 YFSETQ. The CDR3 consists of 14 residues. The V gene lost 1 base and the J gene lost 2 bases, with 9 bases spanning the gap. The CDR3, as DNA: TGCGCCAGCAGCTTGACAGGCCGCAACACTGAAGCTTTCTTT. Amino acids: CASSLTGRNTEAFF.

Remarks on this clone: The same CDR3 can be traced to other DNA sequences in this sample. This chain links TRBV3-1 (or the pseudogene TRBV3-2) with TRBJ2-7; D uncertain. The length of the CDR3 is 12 residues. The V gene lost 4 bases and the J gene lost 4 bases, with 8 bases spanning the gap. Germline CDR1 and CDR2: LGHDT and YNNKEL (reference sequence). The CDR3: CASSPGAYEQYF. The CDR3 bases are TGTGCCAGCAGCCCCGGCGCGTACGAGCAGTACTTC.

The V and J genes are TRBV5-1 and TRBJ1-2, with D uncertain. Per the germline V gene, CDR1 is SGHRS and CDR2 is YFSETQ. Trimming removed 0 bases at V and 7 bases at J, with 13 bases between. The CDR3 consists of 14 residues. Written as DNA, the CDR3 is TGCGCCAGCAGCTTGGCGCTTCCCACCGGTGGCTACACCTTC. It codes for CASSLALPTGGYTF. The full variable domain, with the rest looked up from reference TRBV5-1 and TRBJ1-2, is KAGVTQTPRYLIKTRGQQVTLSCSPISGHRSVSWYQQTPGQGLQFLFEYFSETQRNKGNFPGRFSGRQFSNSRSEMNVSTLELGDSALYLCASSLALPTGGYTFGSGTRLTVV.